These 23 T cell receptor beta chains were sequenced from one sample in a study of blood T cell repertoires in COVID-19. TCRdb's copy holds only in-frame clones and misses some; the assay was immunoSEQ multiplex PCR. The table shows 120,000 to 150,000 clones, with around nine tenths occurring only once. The sequencing input was peripheral blood. Every receptor here comes from a human donor in a cohort sampled during active COVID-19.

The chain has TRBV9 and TRBJ2-1, with 8 nucleotides matching TRBD1. CDR1 and CDR2 (germline): SGDLS, YYNGEE. With 3 bases clipped from V and 0 bases from J, the junction kept 5 bases outside the gene matches. The CDR3 runs to 16 residues. CDR3 residues: CASSATGGSSYNEQFF. The CDR3 nucleotides read TGTGCCAGCAGCGCAACAGGGGGGAGCTCCTACAATGAGCAGTTCTTC.

This chain connects TRBV7-2 to TRBJ1-2, with TRBD1 matching over 8 bases. Per the germline V gene, CDR1 is SGHTA and CDR2 is FQGNSA. The trim removed 4 bases at V and 5 bases at J, leaving 9 bases unmatched. The CDR3 spans 15 residues. The CDR3 sequence is CASSSEGQVSYGYTF. CDR3 coding DNA: TGTGCCAGCAGCTCCGAGGGACAGGTGTCGTATGGCTACACCTTC.

The V call is TRBV5-1, the J call TRBJ2-4; 7 bases align to TRBD1. The CDR3 length is 14 residues. Germline V gives CDR1 SGHRS, CDR2 YFSETQ. V lost 6 bases to trimming and J lost 4 bases; unmatched junction nucleotides: 7. The CDR3 coding sequence is TGCGCCAGCACCTCCGGGACAGAAAAAAACATTCAGTACTTC. Protein sequence: CASTSGTEKNIQYF.

The chain has TRBV6-4 and TRBJ1-6, with 7 positions matching TRBD1. CDR1 is MRHNA and CDR2 is SNTAGT in the germline V gene. J gave up 10 bases and V 4 bases, and 10 bases lay outside the gene matches. The CDR3 contains 15 residues. The CDR3 sequence is CASSAGGHGGSPLHF. CDR3 sequence (DNA): TGTGCCAGCAGTGCAGGGGGACATGGAGGCTCACCCCTCCACTTT.

V usage is TRBV5-8 and J usage is TRBJ1-1; 8 positions match TRBD1. The V gene end was trimmed by 0 bases and the J gene end by 6 bases; junction bases not matched to a gene: 10. The CDR3 is 16 residues long. CDR1 is SGHTS, CDR2 YDEGEE, per germline. The CDR3 DNA reads TGTGCCAGCAGCTTGGGTCACAGGGGGGACGCCCCTGAAGCTTTCTTT. Residues: CASSLGHRGDAPEAFF.

The chain recombines TRBV19 with TRBJ1-4; the D is unclear. From germline, CDR1 is LNHDA and CDR2 SQIVND (reference sequence). The CDR3 consists of 14 residues. The germline V and J ends were trimmed by 6 bases and 8 bases, with 16 bases remaining between them. The CDR3 sequence is CASRDDRRVEKLFF. The CDR3 DNA reads as TGTGCCAGTAGAGACGACCGGAGGGTCGAAAAACTGTTTTTT.

V is TRBV4-2 and J is TRBJ2-3, with D maybe TRBD1 (6 bases). The CDR3 loop spans 16 amino acids. V was shortened by 1 base and J by 1 base, with 12 bases between the two germline ends. Looked up from germline, CDR1 is LGHNA and CDR2 is YNFKEQ. The CDR3 protein is CASSQGLAGGTDTQYF. The CDR3 DNA reads as TGTGCCAGCAGCCAAGGATTGGCAGGGGGCACAGATACGCAGTATTTT.

J is TRBJ1-6 and V is TRBV6-6, with 7 bases aligning to TRBD1. The trim removed 6 bases at V and 9 bases at J, leaving 11 bases unmatched. CDR3 length equals 15 residues. Germline CDR1 is MNHNY and CDR2 is SVGAGI (reference sequence). CDR3 sequence reads: CASSPEGARSSPLHF. CDR3 sequence (DNA): TGTGCCAGCAGCCCGGAGGGGGCGCGAAGTTCACCCCTCCACTTT.

This clone has only one observation. The rearrangement uses TRBV9 and TRBJ1-2, with 9 bases identical to TRBD1. V shed 5 bases, J shed 8 bases, and the junction held 13 bases outside the gene matches. The CDR3 is 15 amino acids. The germline V gene has CDR1 SGDLS and CDR2 YYNGEE. CDR3 DNA: TGTGCCAGCAGGCCCTCTCTAGACAGGGGGAAAGGCTACACCTTC. Amino acid sequence: CASRPSLDRGKGYTF.

This clone was seen a single time. CDR3 DNA sequence: TGTGCCAGCAGCCCTTGGGGGCTACTAGCCAAAAACATTCAGTACTTC. Protein sequence: CASSPWGLLAKNIQYF. The V gene is TRBV5-6, the J gene TRBJ2-4; D possibly corresponds to TRBD1 (6 bases). Per germline, CDR1 SGHDT and CDR2 YYEEEE. V lost 4 bases, J lost 0 bases, and 14 bases lay in between. This CDR3 region has 16 residues. The full variable domain, with the rest looked up from reference TRBV5-6 and TRBJ2-4, is DAGVTQSPTHLIKTRGQQVTLRCSPKSGHDTVSWYQQALGQGPQFIFQYYEEEERQRGNFPDRFSGHQFPNYSSELNVNALLLGDSALYLCASSPWGLLAKNIQYFGAGTRLSVL.

This clone was found once. The chain uses TRBV7-6 and TRBJ1-2; 8 bases are shared with TRBD1. The V and J ends lost 5 bases and 0 bases, in that order; junction bases with no gene match: 5. This CDR3 region has 15 residues. Per germline, CDR1 SGHVS and CDR2 FNYEAQ. The CDR3 DNA is TGTGCCAGCAGCCCCGACAGGGGTTCTAACTATGGCTACACCTTC. Protein sequence: CASSPDRGSNYGYTF.

V and J are TRBV5-4 and TRBJ2-3; 10 nucleotides align to TRBD2. CDR1 is SGHNT and CDR2 is YYREEE in the germline V gene (reference sequence). The junction had 5 bases not matched to a gene; V was cut back by 1 base and J by 6 bases. The CDR3 sequence is 15 residues long. Here the CDR3 DNA reads TGTGCCAGCAGCTTGAGAGCGGGGGGGCCCGATACGCAGTATTTT. Its protein is CASSLRAGGPDTQYF.

This clone showed up just once. The chain is built from TRBV29-1 and TRBJ1-1, with a possible D match to TRBD1 (6 bases). CDR1 SQVTM and CDR2 ANQGSEA come from the germline V gene. The CDR3 is made up of 13 amino acids. Trimming removed 4 bases from V and 1 base from J, with 10 bases in between. CDR3 nucleotide sequence: TGCAGCGTTGGACAGGCCCGGAACACTGAAGCTTTCTTT. Translation: CSVGQARNTEAFF.

This chain links TRBV7-3 with TRBJ1-1; possibly TRBD1 for D (5 bases). V was cut by 4 bases and J by 1 base, with 7 bases left in between. This CDR3 spans 13 amino acids. Per germline, CDR1 SGHTA and CDR2 FQGTGA. In DNA form, the CDR3 reads TGTGCCAGCAGCTCGCAGGGGAACACTGAAGCTTTCTTT. Encoded protein: CASSSQGNTEAFF.

The V and J genes are TRBV5-4 and TRBJ2-7, with D perhaps TRBD1 (6 bases). Germline lookup yields CDR1 SGHNT and CDR2 YYREEE (reference sequence). Trimming cost V 0 bases and J 11 bases, with 18 bases left between them. The CDR3 length is 14 residues. CDR3 nucleotide sequence: TGTGCCAGCAGCTTGGACAGACAGGCAGCACGGGAGTACTTC. It encodes CASSLDRQAAREYF.

The chain uses TRBV7-6 and TRBJ2-2; maybe TRBD2 (5 bases). CDR1 is SGHVS and CDR2 is FNYEAQ in the germline V gene. The CDR3 is 13 residues long. Trimming pared 5 bases from V and 4 bases from J, leaving 8 bases between. CDR3 loop: CASSHTSTGELFF. The CDR3 DNA reads as TGTGCCAGCAGCCATACTAGCACCGGGGAGCTGTTTTTT.

The V gene is TRBV9, the J gene TRBJ1-1; D may be TRBD1 (6 bases). There are 15 residues in the CDR3. Germline CDR1 is SGDLS and CDR2 is YYNGEE. Between the trimmed V and J ends, which lost 4 bases and 3 bases, there was a span of 16 bases. The CDR3 here is CASSQTGDGYTEAFF. CDR3 DNA: TGTGCCAGCAGCCAGACAGGAGATGGGTACACTGAAGCTTTCTTT.

This chain connects TRBV4-1 to TRBJ1-2; D possibly corresponds to TRBD1 (5 bases). Trimming removed 2 bases from V and 2 bases from J, with 9 bases in between. Germline CDR1 reads MGHRA; CDR2 reads YSYEKL. The CDR3 contains 14 residues. For the CDR3, the DNA is TGCGCCAGCAGCCAACCGACAGCGAACTATGGCTACACCTTC. This encodes CASSQPTANYGYTF.

The rearrangement uses TRBV18 and TRBJ1-6; TRBD1 might be the D (6 bases). V lost 2 bases and J 9 bases, leaving 14 bases between the germline ends. Germline V gives CDR1 KGHSH, CDR2 LQKENI. The CDR3 spans 15 residues. The CDR3 is CASSPGGGGTSPLHF. CDR3 in DNA: TGTGCCAGCTCACCAGGTGGGGGGGGCACTTCACCCCTCCACTTT.

The chain employs TRBV20-1 and TRBJ2-7, with TRBD1 matching over 10 bases. J was trimmed by 0 bases and V by 3 bases; bases with no gene match: 5. The germline V gene encodes CDR1 DFQATT and CDR2 SNEGSKA (reference sequence). CDR3 length: 15 amino acids. The DNA for the CDR3 is TGCAGTGCTAGTTTACGGACAGGGGGCTCCTACGAGCAGTACTTC. It specifies CSASLRTGGSYEQYF.

This clone was detected a few times. The chain recombines TRBV3-1 (or the pseudogene TRBV3-2) with TRBJ2-1; the D gene is possibly TRBD2 (6 bases). Trimming removed 9 bases at V and 7 bases at J, with 25 bases between. Germline-derived CDR1 and CDR2 are LGHDT and YNNKEL (reference sequence). The CDR3 has 16 amino acids. The CDR3 DNA follows: TGTGCCAGGATAGAGTTTGGGGGGAGTCGGATGAATGAGCAGTTCTTC. As protein: CARIEFGGSRMNEQFF.

The chain joins TRBV27 to TRBJ2-5; D is undetermined. V gave up 0 bases and J gave up 5 bases, with 7 bases separating them. CDR1 is MNHEY and CDR2 is SMNVEV in the germline V gene (reference sequence). The CDR3 has 13 amino acids. CDR3 in amino acids: CASSLSWRETQYF. Here the CDR3 DNA reads TGTGCCAGCAGTTTATCATGGCGGGAGACCCAGTACTTC.

The chain is built from TRBV9 and TRBJ2-7, with D perhaps matching TRBD1 (5 bases). Germline values: CDR1 SGDLS, CDR2 YYNGEE. V shed 0 bases and J shed 4 bases, with 11 bases lying between them. This CDR3 comprises 14 residues. CDR3 nucleotides: TGTGCCAGCAGCGTAGGAGCTGGGGCTTACGAGCAGTACTTC. It is translated as CASSVGAGAYEQYF.